The clone carrying this T cell receptor (beta chain) was found once. Clones were read by immunoSEQ multiplex PCR, and TCRdb kept only the in-frame ones, dropping some. The table lists more than 40,000 clones, over 60% of them singletons, with roughly 3% in the top ten. The CDR3 is made up of 13 amino acids. The germline CDR1 and CDR2 sequences are SGHRS and YFSETQ. V trimming: 4 bases; J trimming: 4 bases; junction bases outside the gene matches: 3. This record comes from a study of OX40 agonist ivuxolimab in advanced cancers. Study context: With a range of 23 to 79, age averaged approximately 55 years, and approximately 83% were male. Antecedent anti-PD-1, anti-PD-L1 or anti-CTLA-4 therapy was permissible, with about 40% having received some.

This sequence originates from an adult with an advanced solid tumor such as melanoma, head and neck, liver or kidney cancer. V gene TRBV5-1 combines with J gene TRBJ1-2; TRBD1 agrees at 8 bases. The sequencing used CD4+ or CD8+ T cells sorted from blood, collected in a trial of the OX40 agonist ivuxolimab. The CDR3 spells CASSEGQAYGYTF. CDR3 nucleotide sequence: TGCGCCAGCAGCGAGGGACAGGCCTATGGCTACACCTTC. The whole variable domain, remainder taken from reference TRBV5-1 and TRBJ1-2, is KAGVTQTPRYLIKTRGQQVTLSCSPISGHRSVSWYQQTPGQGLQFLFEYFSETQRNKGNFPGRFSGRQFSNSRSEMNVSTLELGDSALYLCASSEGQAYGYTFGSGTRLTVV.